This T cell receptor beta chain is from a study of T-cell memory formation after mild COVID-19. The study, taken as a whole, reports: Clones contracting day 15 to 85 were balanced CD4/CD8; later expanders leaned CD4+.

The TCR alpha and TCR beta cDNA libraries, bearing sample barcodes and UMIs, were generated by 5'RACE using constant-segment primers. TCRdb passed the 5' RACE reads through MiXCR, listing each CDR3 protein once. The sample shows more than 450,000 distinct CDR3 sequences, roughly 18% of them seen only once. Germline V gene sequence: CDR1 SEHNR, CDR2 FQNEAQ (reference sequence). Trimming cost V 2 bases and J 0 bases, with 16 bases left between them. The CDR3 is made up of 17 amino acids. A note on this clonotype: Its matching antigen is unknown.

Sequences were obtained from PBMCs or a T cell subset sorted from them (not recorded which). This rearrangement joins TRBV7-9 to TRBJ1-2, with no clear D. The TCR sequence derives from an adult woman who had mild COVID-19 (a few samples of this study predate the infection). Cell type and time point are not known. The CDR3 here is CASSLSYEGAANYGYTF. The CDR3 DNA reads TGTGCCAGCAGCTTAAGTTACGAGGGCGCGGCTAACTATGGCTACACCTTC.